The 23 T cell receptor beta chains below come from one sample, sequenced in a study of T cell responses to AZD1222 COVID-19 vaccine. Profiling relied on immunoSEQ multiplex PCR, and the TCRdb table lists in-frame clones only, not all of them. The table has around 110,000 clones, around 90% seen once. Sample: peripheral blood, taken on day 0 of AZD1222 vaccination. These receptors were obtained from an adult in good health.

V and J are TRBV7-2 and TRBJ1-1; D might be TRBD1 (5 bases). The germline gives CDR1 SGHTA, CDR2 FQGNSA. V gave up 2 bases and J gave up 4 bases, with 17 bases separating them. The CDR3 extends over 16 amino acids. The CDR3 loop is CASSLWHGQMPTEAFF. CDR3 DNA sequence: TGTGCCAGCAGCTTATGGCACGGACAAATGCCCACTGAAGCTTTCTTT.

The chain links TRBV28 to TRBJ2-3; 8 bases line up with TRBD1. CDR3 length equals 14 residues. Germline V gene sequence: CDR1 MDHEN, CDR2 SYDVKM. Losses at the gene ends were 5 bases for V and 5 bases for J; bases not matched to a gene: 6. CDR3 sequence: CASSLQGAKDTQYF. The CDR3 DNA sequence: TGTGCCAGCAGTCTCCAGGGGGCCAAAGATACGCAGTATTTT.

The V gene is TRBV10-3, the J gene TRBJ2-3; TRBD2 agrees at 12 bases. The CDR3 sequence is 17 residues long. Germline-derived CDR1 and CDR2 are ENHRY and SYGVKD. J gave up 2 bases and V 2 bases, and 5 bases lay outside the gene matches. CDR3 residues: CAISEVTSGRFTDTQYF. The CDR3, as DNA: TGTGCCATCAGTGAGGTTACTAGCGGGAGGTTCACAGATACGCAGTATTTT.

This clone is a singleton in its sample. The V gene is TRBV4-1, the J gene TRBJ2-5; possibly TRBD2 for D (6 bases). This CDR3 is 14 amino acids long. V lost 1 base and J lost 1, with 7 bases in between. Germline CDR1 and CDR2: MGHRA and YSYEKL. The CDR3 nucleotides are TGCGCCAGCAGCCAAGTCGGGGGCCAAGAGACCCAGTACTTC. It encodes CASSQVGGQETQYF.

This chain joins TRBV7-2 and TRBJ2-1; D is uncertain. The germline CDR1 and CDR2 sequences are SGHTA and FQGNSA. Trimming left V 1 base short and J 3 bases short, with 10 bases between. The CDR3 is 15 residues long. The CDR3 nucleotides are TGTGCCAGCAGCTTAGGGGCTACCTACTACAATGAGCAGTTCTTC. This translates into CASSLGATYYNEQFF.

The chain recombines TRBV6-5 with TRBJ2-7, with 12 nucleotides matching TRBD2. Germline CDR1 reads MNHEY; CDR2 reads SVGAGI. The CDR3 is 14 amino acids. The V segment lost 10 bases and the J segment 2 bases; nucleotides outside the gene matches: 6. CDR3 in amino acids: CATWTSGDTYEQYF. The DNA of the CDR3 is TGTGCCACCTGGACTAGCGGGGACACCTACGAGCAGTACTTC.

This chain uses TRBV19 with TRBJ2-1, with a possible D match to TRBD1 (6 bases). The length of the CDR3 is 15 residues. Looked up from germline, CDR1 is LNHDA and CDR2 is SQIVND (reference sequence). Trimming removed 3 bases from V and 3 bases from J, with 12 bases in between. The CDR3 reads CASSMWDTNYNEQFF. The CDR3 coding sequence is TGTGCCAGTAGTATGTGGGACACGAACTACAATGAGCAGTTCTTC. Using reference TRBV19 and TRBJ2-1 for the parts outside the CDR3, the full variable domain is DGGITQSPKYLFRKEGQNVTLSCEQNLNHDAMYWYRQDPGQGLRLIYYSQIVNDFQKGDIAEGYSVSREKKESFPLTVTSAQKNPTAFYLCASSMWDTNYNEQFFGPGTRLTVL.

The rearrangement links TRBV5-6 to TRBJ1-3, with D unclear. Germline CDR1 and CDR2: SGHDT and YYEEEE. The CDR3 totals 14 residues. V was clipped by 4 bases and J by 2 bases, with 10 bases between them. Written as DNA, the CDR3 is TGTGCCAGCAGCCCCGGCAGACCTGGAAACACCATATATTTT. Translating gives CASSPGRPGNTIYF.

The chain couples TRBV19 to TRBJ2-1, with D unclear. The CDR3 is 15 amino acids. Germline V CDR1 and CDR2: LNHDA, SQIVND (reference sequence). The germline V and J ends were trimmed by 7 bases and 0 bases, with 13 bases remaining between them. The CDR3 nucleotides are TGTGCCAGTAAAGGTGCAGCAAGCTCCTACAATGAGCAGTTCTTC. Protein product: CASKGAASSYNEQFF.

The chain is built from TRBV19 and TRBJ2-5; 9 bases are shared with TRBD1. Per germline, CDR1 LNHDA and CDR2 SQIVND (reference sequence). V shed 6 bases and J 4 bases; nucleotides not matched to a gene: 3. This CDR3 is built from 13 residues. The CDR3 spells CASRMTGGETQYF. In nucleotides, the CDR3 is TGTGCCAGTAGGATGACAGGGGGAGAGACCCAGTACTTC.

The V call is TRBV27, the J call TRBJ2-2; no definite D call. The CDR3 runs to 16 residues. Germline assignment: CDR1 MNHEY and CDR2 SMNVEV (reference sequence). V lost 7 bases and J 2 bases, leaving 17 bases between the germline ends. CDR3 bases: TGTGCCAGCAAGGGCGAAGGGCTACGAAACACCGGGGAGCTGTTTTTT. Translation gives CASKGEGLRNTGELFF.

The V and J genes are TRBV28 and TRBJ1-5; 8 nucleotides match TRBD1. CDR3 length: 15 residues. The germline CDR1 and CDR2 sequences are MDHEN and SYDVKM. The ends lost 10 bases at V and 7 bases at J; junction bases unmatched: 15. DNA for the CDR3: TGTGCCACTTCCACTCGTACAGGGGGTGGGCAGCCCCAGCATTTT. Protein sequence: CATSTRTGGGQPQHF.

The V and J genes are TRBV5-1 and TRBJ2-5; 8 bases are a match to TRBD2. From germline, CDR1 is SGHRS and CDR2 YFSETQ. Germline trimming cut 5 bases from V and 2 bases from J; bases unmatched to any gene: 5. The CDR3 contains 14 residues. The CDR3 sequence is CASSPLAAQETQYF. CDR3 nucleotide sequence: TGCGCCAGCAGTCCACTAGCGGCACAAGAGACCCAGTACTTC.

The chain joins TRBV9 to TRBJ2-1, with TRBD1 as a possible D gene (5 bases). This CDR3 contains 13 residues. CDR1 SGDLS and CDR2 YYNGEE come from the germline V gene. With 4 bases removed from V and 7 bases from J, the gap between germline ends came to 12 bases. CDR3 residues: CASSMVGVNEQFF. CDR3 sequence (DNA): TGTGCCAGCAGCATGGTAGGGGTGAATGAGCAGTTCTTC.

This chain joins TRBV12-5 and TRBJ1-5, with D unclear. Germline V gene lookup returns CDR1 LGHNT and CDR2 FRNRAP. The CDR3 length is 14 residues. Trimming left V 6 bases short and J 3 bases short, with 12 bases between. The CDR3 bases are TGTGCTAGTGGCACCGGCGGCTACAATCAGCCCCAGCATTTT. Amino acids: CASGTGGYNQPQHF.

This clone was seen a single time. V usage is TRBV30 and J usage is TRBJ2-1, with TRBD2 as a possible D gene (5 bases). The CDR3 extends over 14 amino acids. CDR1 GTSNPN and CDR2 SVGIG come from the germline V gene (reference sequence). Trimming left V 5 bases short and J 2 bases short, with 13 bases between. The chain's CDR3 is CAWEGGGPYNEQFF. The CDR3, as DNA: TGTGCCTGGGAGGGTGGAGGACCCTACAATGAGCAGTTCTTC. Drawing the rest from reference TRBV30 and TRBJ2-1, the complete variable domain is SQTIHQWPATLVQPVGSPLSLECTVEGTSNPNLYWYRQAAGRGLQLLFYSVGIGQISSEVPQNLSASRPQDRQFILSSKKLLLSDSGFYLCAWEGGGPYNEQFFGPGTRLTVL.

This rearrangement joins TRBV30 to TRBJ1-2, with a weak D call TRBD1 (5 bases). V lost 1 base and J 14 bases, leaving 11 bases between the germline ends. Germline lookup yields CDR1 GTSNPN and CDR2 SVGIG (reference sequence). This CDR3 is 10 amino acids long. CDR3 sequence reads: CAWSGGAPTF. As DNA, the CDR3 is TGTGCCTGGAGTGGAGGGGCGCCGACCTTC.

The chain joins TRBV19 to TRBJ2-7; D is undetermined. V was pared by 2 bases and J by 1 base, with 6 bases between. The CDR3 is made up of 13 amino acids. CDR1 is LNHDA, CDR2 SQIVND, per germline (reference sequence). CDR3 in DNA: TGTGCCAGTAGTATAAAGGTTTCCTACGAGCAGTACTTC. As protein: CASSIKVSYEQYF. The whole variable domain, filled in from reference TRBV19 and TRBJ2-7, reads DGGITQSPKYLFRKEGQNVTLSCEQNLNHDAMYWYRQDPGQGLRLIYYSQIVNDFQKGDIAEGYSVSREKKESFPLTVTSAQKNPTAFYLCASSIKVSYEQYFGPGTRLTVT.

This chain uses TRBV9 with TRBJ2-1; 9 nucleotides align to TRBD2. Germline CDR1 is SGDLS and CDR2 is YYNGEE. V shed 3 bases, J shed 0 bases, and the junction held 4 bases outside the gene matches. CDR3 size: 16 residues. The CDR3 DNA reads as TGTGCCAGCAGCGCCCGACTAGCGGCCTCCTACAATGAGCAGTTCTTC. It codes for CASSARLAASYNEQFF.

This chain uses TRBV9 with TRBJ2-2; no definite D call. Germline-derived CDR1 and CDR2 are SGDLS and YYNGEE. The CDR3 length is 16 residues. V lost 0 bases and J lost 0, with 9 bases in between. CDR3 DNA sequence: TGTGCCAGCAGCGTAGGTGTCGGACCGAACACCGGGGAGCTGTTTTTT. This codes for CASSVGVGPNTGELFF.

The CDR3 loop is CASTVGGVKTQYF. The CDR3 region has the DNA TGTGCCAGCACCGTGGGGGGAGTAAAGACCCAGTACTTC. This sequence joins TRBV7-2 and TRBJ2-5; D might be TRBD2 (6 bases). V was clipped by 7 bases and J by 6 bases, with 15 bases between them. The CDR3 runs 13 residues. The germline V gene has CDR1 SGHTA and CDR2 FQGNSA.

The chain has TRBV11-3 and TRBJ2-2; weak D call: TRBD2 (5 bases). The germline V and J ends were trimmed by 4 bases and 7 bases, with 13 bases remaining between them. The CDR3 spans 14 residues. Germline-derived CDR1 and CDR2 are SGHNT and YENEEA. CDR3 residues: CASSSEGAGGELFF. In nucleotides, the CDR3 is TGTGCCAGCAGCTCCGAGGGAGCAGGCGGGGAGCTGTTTTTT.

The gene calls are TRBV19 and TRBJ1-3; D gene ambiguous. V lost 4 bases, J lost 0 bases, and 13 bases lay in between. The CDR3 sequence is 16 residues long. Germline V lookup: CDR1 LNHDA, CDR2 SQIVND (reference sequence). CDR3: CASSRAGKNSGNTIYF. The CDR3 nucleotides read TGTGCCAGTAGTAGGGCGGGAAAGAACTCTGGAAACACCATATATTTT.